The entry that follows covers one T cell receptor beta chain sequence. The antigen is not known. This table comes from immunoSEQ multiplex PCR, and its TCRdb copy is limited to in-frame clones, with some not included. Here the sample spans about 69,000 clones, around 80% being singletons. The sample comes from a study of early stage breast cancer tumors. In the study overall: Of some 15 invasive breast tumors, twelve were hormone receptor-positive, HER2-negative.

Study results and limitations: Commonly generated sequences made up most enriched TCRB sequences shared between patients. In about 90% of the 16 patients, blood comparison separated tumor from normal breast.

Trimming cost V 7 bases and J 0 bases, with 15 bases left between them. Germline values: CDR1 MDHEN, CDR2 SYDVKM. The CDR3 length is 15 residues. Sequenced input: blood. The chain couples TRBV28 to TRBJ1-1; the D gene is possibly TRBD1 (5 bases). This TCR was sampled from a person in their 40s with breast cancer. This CDR3 is CASNGGVLLNTEAFF. In DNA, the CDR3 is TGTGCCAGCAATGGAGGGGTTCTTTTGAACACTGAAGCTTTCTTT.